The 8 T cell receptor beta chains presented below share a single source sample, sequenced in a study of T cells in Graves' hyperthyroidism and ophthalmopathy (dated by TCRdb to about 2019). The library was made by multiplex PCR. Sequencing was performed on an Illumina HiSeq 2000. Amplification of TCR beta CDR3 regions was carried out from RNA transcripts. The TCR CDR3 was subjected to a first round of RT-PCR using the HTBI primer set and the Qiagen OneStep RT-PCR kit. Clones were called with MiXCR by TCRdb after fastp trimmed the public reads at Q25, and only in-frame beta chains were retained. Entries that share a CDR3 protein sequence are merged under the most common genes and DNA. Counted in this sample were 660,000 or so distinct CDR3 sequences; roughly 20% of them appeared once. 30% to 40% of the sample comes from the top ten. Sequencing used blood. The receptors derive from a man younger than 40 with Graves' ophthalmopathy.

This clonotype was seen more than once but under ten times. The V call is TRBV6-1, the J call TRBJ2-7, with 8 bases lining up with TRBD2. From germline, CDR1 is MNHNS and CDR2 SASEGT. CDR3 length: 16 amino acids. J was trimmed by 3 bases and V by 1 base; bases with no gene match: 8. CDR3: CASSEEIGGAVYEQYF. CDR3 DNA sequence: TGTGCCAGCAGTGAAGAAATCGGGGGGGCGGTCTACGAGCAGTACTTC.

There are a few counts of this clonotype. The chain carries TRBV11-2 and TRBJ1-3; D perhaps matches TRBD1 (6 bases). CDR1 is SGHAT, CDR2 FQNNGV, per germline. Trimming pared 4 bases from V and 8 bases from J, leaving 15 bases between. The CDR3 sequence is 14 residues long. This CDR3 is CASSSRGPADTIYF. CDR3 DNA sequence: TGTGCCAGCAGCTCGCGGGGGCCGGCGGACACCATATATTTT.

This clonotype was seen many times. The chain carries TRBV28 and TRBJ1-1; 12 bases map to TRBD1. Germline V gene lookup returns CDR1 MDHEN and CDR2 SYDVKM. After removal of 4 bases from V and 6 bases from J, the junction contained 9 bases not matched to a gene. The CDR3 extends over 16 amino acids. CDR3 protein: CASSSPGQGAPSEAFF. The CDR3 coding sequence is TGTGCCAGCAGTTCTCCGGGACAGGGGGCGCCGTCTGAAGCTTTCTTT.

The rearrangement joins TRBV9 to TRBJ2-5; D is uncertain. The CDR3 sequence is 8 residues long. With 0 bases removed from V and 12 bases from J, the gap between germline ends came to 0 bases. Germline V lookup: CDR1 SGDLS, CDR2 YYNGEE. The CDR3 is CASSVEYF. DNA for the CDR3: TGTGCCAGCAGCGTAGAGTACTTC.

The rearrangement links TRBV6-1 to TRBJ1-2, with 8 positions matching TRBD1. The CDR3 is 14 amino acids. Germline CDR1 MNHNS, CDR2 SASEGT. V was clipped by 7 bases and J by 6 bases; unmatched bases: 10. CDR3 DNA: TGTGCCAGCACCTCCGGGACAGGATACCATGGCTACACCTTC. Protein sequence: CASTSGTGYHGYTF.

Only a few counts were recorded for this clonotype. V and J are TRBV27 and TRBJ1-2, with D possibly being TRBD1 (5 bases). Germline assignment: CDR1 MNHEY and CDR2 SMNVEV (reference sequence). V was pared by 7 bases and J by 5 bases, with 8 bases between. CDR3 length equals 11 residues. The CDR3 sequence: CASMGPYGYTF. The CDR3 nucleotides are TGTGCCAGCATGGGGCCATATGGCTACACCTTC.

This clonotype has just a few counts. V usage is TRBV3-1 and J usage is TRBJ2-6; 16 bases align to TRBD2. The CDR3 spans 20 residues. The germline V gene has CDR1 LGHDT and CDR2 YNNKEL (reference sequence). J was trimmed by 0 bases and V by 4 bases; bases with no gene match: 6. CDR3 in DNA: TGTGCCAGCAGCCTAGGGACTAGCGGGAGGGCATACTCTGGGGCCAACGTCCTGACTTTC. Residues: CASSLGTSGRAYSGANVLTF. Variable domain in full (rest from reference TRBV3-1 and TRBJ2-6): DTAVSQTPKYLVTQMGNDKSIKCEQNLGHDTMYWYKQDSKKFLKIMFSYNNKELIINETVPNRFSPKSPDKAHLNLHINSLELGDSAVYFCASSLGTSGRAYSGANVLTFGAGSRLTVL.

Note on this clonotype: It may be a read error: a sequence one base away is much more abundant. V is TRBV2 and J is TRBJ2-3, with D possibly TRBD1 on 5 matching bases. The J call may be mistaken, given a closer DNA end match to TRBJ1-5. CDR1 and CDR2 (germline): SNHLY, FYNNEI. The CDR3 is made up of 16 amino acids. CDR3 protein: CASSHMGEPRTDTQHF. The CDR3 DNA sequence: TGTGCCAGCAGTCACATGGGGGAGCCCCGCACAGATACGCAGCATTTT.